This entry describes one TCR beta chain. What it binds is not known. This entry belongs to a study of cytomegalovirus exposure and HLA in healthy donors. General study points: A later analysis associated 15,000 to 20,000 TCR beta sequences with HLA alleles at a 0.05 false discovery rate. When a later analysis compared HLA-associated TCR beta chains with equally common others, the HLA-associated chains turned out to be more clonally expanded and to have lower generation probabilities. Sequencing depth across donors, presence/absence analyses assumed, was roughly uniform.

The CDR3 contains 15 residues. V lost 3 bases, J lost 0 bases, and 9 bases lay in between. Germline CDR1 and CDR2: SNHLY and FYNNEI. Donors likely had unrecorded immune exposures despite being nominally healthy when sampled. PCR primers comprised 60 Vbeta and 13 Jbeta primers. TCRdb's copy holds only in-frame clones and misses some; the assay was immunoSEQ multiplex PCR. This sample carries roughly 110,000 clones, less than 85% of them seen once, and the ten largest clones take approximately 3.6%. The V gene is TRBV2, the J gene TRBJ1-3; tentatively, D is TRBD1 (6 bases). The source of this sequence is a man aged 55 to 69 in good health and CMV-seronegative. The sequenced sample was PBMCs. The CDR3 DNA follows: TGTGCCAGCAGTGACCGCAGGGGCTCTGGAAACACCATATATTTT. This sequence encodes CASSDRRGSGNTIYF.